Below, one T cell receptor (beta chain) is given with its context. Authors' analysis steps: Nucleated cell number was recorded as an estimate derived from reference gene primer amplification. Data came from immunoSEQ multiplex PCR; TCRdb stores just in-frame clones and leaves some out. For V, J and clone size, that table is used; D and trimming come from the DNA. This repertoire shows approximately 80,000 clones, more than 75% found once; its top ten account for 27%. V gave up 3 bases and J gave up 0 bases, with 12 bases separating them. Germline values: CDR1 SQVTM, CDR2 ANQGSEA. CDR3 length: 15 residues. The sample belongs to a study of blood T cell repertoires in COVID-19.

The specimen sequenced was peripheral blood. The TCR comes from a human donor in a cohort sampled during active COVID-19. This chain connects TRBV29-1 to TRBJ2-1, with a weak D call TRBD2 (6 bases). The CDR3 spells CSVEGGPSSYNEQFF. CDR3 sequence (DNA): TGCAGCGTTGAGGGGGGACCGAGCTCCTACAATGAGCAGTTCTTC.